These T cell receptor beta chains were read from a single sample in a study of T cells in Graves' hyperthyroidism and ophthalmopathy. TCRdb independently ran MiXCR on the multiplex PCR reads; one entry per CDR3 protein. The table includes under 200,000 distinct CDR3 sequences, 9.4% detected once. Sequencing was done on a sample of blood. Receptor source: a woman aged 18-29 years with Graves' hyperthyroidism that later progressed to Graves' ophthalmopathy. Both conserved end residues are part of each CDR3. Each record gives: V gene, J gene, D gene, clone size, CDR3 protein, CDR3 DNA. D genes are given only for firm matches. Size tells how often a clone was seen (once, few, many) or the class of an expanded clone, and some rows leave it out.

v_gene: TRBV29-1
j_gene: TRBJ2-1
d_gene: TRBD2
abundance: many
CDR3aa: CSVRLANNEQFF
CDR3nt: TGCAGCGTTCGACTAGCAAACAATGAGCAGTTCTTC

v_gene: TRBV4-2
j_gene: TRBJ2-7
d_gene: TRBD1
abundance: -
CDR3aa: CASSLGQGPSYEQYF
CDR3nt: TGTGCCAGCAGCTTGGGACAGGGCCCTTCCTACGAGCAGTACTTC

v_gene: TRBV20-1
j_gene: TRBJ2-1
d_gene: -
abundance: many
CDR3aa: CSARWWLNNEQFF
CDR3nt: TGCAGTGCCAGATGGTGGCTAAACAATGAGCAGTTCTTC

v_gene: TRBV7-3
j_gene: TRBJ2-2
d_gene: -
abundance: many
CDR3aa: CASSLSAPGVANTGELFF
CDR3nt: TGTGCCAGCAGCTTAAGCGCCCCAGGGGTAGCGAACACCGGGGAGCTGTTTTTT

v_gene: TRBV24-1
j_gene: TRBJ2-5
d_gene: -
abundance: many
CDR3aa: CATSDFGTGRETQYF
CDR3nt: TGTGCCACCAGTGATTTTGGGACTGGCCGGGAGACCCAGTACTTC

v_gene: TRBV11-2
j_gene: TRBJ1-1
d_gene: -
abundance: many
CDR3aa: CASSSPKTNTEAFF
CDR3nt: TGTGCCAGCAGCTCGCCCAAGACGAACACTGAAGCTTTCTTT

v_gene: TRBV30
j_gene: TRBJ1-2
d_gene: TRBD1
abundance: many
CDR3aa: CAWSVEVGRTGGFYGYTF
CDR3nt: TGTGCCTGGAGTGTAGAGGTGGGGCGGACAGGCGGCTTCTATGGCTACACCTTC

v_gene: TRBV3-1
j_gene: TRBJ2-3
d_gene: TRBD2
abundance: many
CDR3aa: CASSQVTGGTDTQYF
CDR3nt: TGTGCCAGCAGCCAAGTTACGGGGGGTACAGATACGCAGTATTTT

v_gene: TRBV19
j_gene: TRBJ2-5
d_gene: -
abundance: -
CDR3aa: CASSIGAGSETQYF
CDR3nt: TGTGCCAGTAGTATAGGGGCAGGGTCGGAGACCCAGTACTTC

v_gene: TRBV15
j_gene: TRBJ1-5
d_gene: -
abundance: many
CDR3aa: CATREGTRQTQPQHF
CDR3nt: TGTGCCACCAGGGAGGGGACACGGCAAACACAGCCCCAGCATTTT

v_gene: TRBV12-3/TRBV12-4
j_gene: TRBJ2-2
d_gene: -
abundance: many
CDR3aa: CASSLISGELFF
CDR3nt: TGTGCCAGCAGTTTAATCAGCGGGGAGCTGTTTTTT

v_gene: TRBV6-1
j_gene: TRBJ1-5
d_gene: -
abundance: -
CDR3aa: CASTTLGNQPQHF
CDR3nt: TGTGCCAGCACCACACTGGGCAATCAGCCCCAGCATTTT

v_gene: TRBV9
j_gene: TRBJ2-1
d_gene: TRBD2
abundance: -
CDR3aa: CASSPGGLADPVHYNEQFF
CDR3nt: TGTGCCAGCAGCCCAGGGGGACTAGCGGACCCGGTCCACTACAATGAGCAGTTCTTC

v_gene: TRBV6-9
j_gene: TRBJ2-5
d_gene: -
abundance: many
CDR3aa: CASSYSIVLRDPLKYF
CDR3nt: TGTGCCAGCAGTTATTCGATTGTTTTAAGGGACCCTCTCAAGTACTTC

v_gene: TRBV11-2
j_gene: TRBJ1-1
d_gene: -
abundance: many
CDR3aa: CASSLEPGPNTEAFF
CDR3nt: TGTGCCAGCAGCTTAGAGCCAGGGCCGAACACTGAAGCTTTCTTT

v_gene: TRBV30
j_gene: TRBJ2-5
d_gene: -
abundance: many
CDR3aa: CAWTGGRETQYF
CDR3nt: TGTGCCTGGACCGGGGGGCGAGAGACCCAGTACTTC

v_gene: TRBV2
j_gene: TRBJ2-3
d_gene: TRBD2
abundance: many
CDR3aa: CASSRGLAASTDTQYF
CDR3nt: TGTGCCAGCAGCCGAGGACTAGCGGCTAGCACAGATACGCAGTATTTT

v_gene: TRBV19
j_gene: TRBJ2-7
d_gene: TRBD1
abundance: many
CDR3aa: CASREGGTYEQYF
CDR3nt: TGTGCCAGCCGGGAAGGGGGCACCTACGAGCAGTACTTC

v_gene: TRBV29-1
j_gene: TRBJ2-7
d_gene: -
abundance: many
CDR3aa: CSVGTLTYEQYF
CDR3nt: TGCAGCGTGGGAACCCTGACCTACGAGCAGTACTTC

v_gene: TRBV9
j_gene: TRBJ1-1
d_gene: -
abundance: -
CDR3aa: CASSVEGGGGRRAFF
CDR3nt: TGTGCCAGCAGCGTAGAGGGGGGTGGCGGTAGGAGAGCTTTCTTT

v_gene: TRBV18
j_gene: TRBJ2-5
d_gene: -
abundance: -
CDR3aa: CASSPPSQGRETQYF
CDR3nt: TGTGCCAGCTCACCACCGAGTCAGGGGAGGGAGACCCAGTACTTC

v_gene: TRBV9
j_gene: TRBJ1-1
d_gene: TRBD1
abundance: many
CDR3aa: CASSTGQGRTEAFF
CDR3nt: TGTGCCAGCAGCACCGGACAGGGGAGGACTGAAGCTTTCTTT

v_gene: TRBV5-6
j_gene: TRBJ1-1
d_gene: -
abundance: many
CDR3aa: CASSPGLMNTEAFF
CDR3nt: TGTGCCAGCAGCCCCGGACTTATGAACACTGAAGCTTTCTTT

v_gene: TRBV6-1
j_gene: TRBJ2-6
d_gene: -
abundance: many
CDR3aa: CASSSEGVAGANVLTF
CDR3nt: TGTGCCAGCAGTTCCGAGGGAGTTGCTGGGGCCAACGTCCTGACTTTC

v_gene: TRBV28
j_gene: TRBJ2-1
d_gene: TRBD1
abundance: many
CDR3aa: CASSRSGTAYNEQFF
CDR3nt: TGTGCCAGCAGTCGATCCGGGACAGCCTACAATGAGCAGTTCTTC

v_gene: TRBV6-1
j_gene: TRBJ2-1
d_gene: TRBD2
abundance: many
CDR3aa: CASTSGGLGEQFF
CDR3nt: TGTGCCAGTACTAGCGGGGGGTTGGGTGAGCAGTTCTTC

v_gene: TRBV20-1
j_gene: TRBJ2-7
d_gene: -
abundance: many
CDR3aa: CSARGWELYEQYF
CDR3nt: TGCAGTGCTAGAGGTTGGGAGCTATACGAGCAGTACTTC

v_gene: TRBV5-8
j_gene: TRBJ2-7
d_gene: -
abundance: many
CDR3aa: CASSSYEQYF
CDR3nt: TGTGCCAGCAGTTCCTACGAGCAGTACTTC

v_gene: TRBV20-1
j_gene: TRBJ1-5
d_gene: -
abundance: many
CDR3aa: CSASRGGSNQPQHF
CDR3nt: TGCAGTGCTTCCCGAGGAGGGAGCAATCAGCCCCAGCATTTT

v_gene: TRBV27
j_gene: TRBJ2-7
d_gene: -
abundance: few
CDR3aa: CASSFSAGLGEQYF
CDR3nt: TGTGCCAGCAGTTTCAGTGCAGGGTTGGGAGAGCAGTACTTC

v_gene: TRBV20-1
j_gene: TRBJ1-3
d_gene: -
abundance: few
CDR3aa: CSAKGVQVSGNTIYF
CDR3nt: TGCAGTGCAAAGGGTGTACAAGTCTCTGGAAACACCATATATTTT

v_gene: TRBV10-3
j_gene: TRBJ2-1
d_gene: TRBD2
abundance: many
CDR3aa: CAISESGLAGPRFSYNEQFF
CDR3nt: TGTGCCATCAGTGAGTCCGGACTAGCGGGGCCCCGATTCTCCTACAATGAGCAGTTCTTC

v_gene: TRBV6-1
j_gene: TRBJ2-2
d_gene: -
abundance: many
CDR3aa: CASRTLDTGELFF
CDR3nt: TGTGCCAGCAGGACCTTGGACACCGGGGAGCTGTTTTTT

v_gene: TRBV5-6
j_gene: TRBJ1-4
d_gene: -
abundance: -
CDR3aa: CASSLPSTNEKLFF
CDR3nt: TGTGCCAGCAGCTTGCCTTCAACTAATGAAAAACTGTTTTTT

v_gene: TRBV7-3
j_gene: TRBJ2-3
d_gene: -
abundance: many
CDR3aa: CASSPGTTSTDTQYF
CDR3nt: TGTGCCAGCAGCCCCGGGACAACTAGCACAGATACGCAGTATTTT

v_gene: TRBV13
j_gene: TRBJ1-1
d_gene: -
abundance: many
CDR3aa: CASSSVNTEAFF
CDR3nt: TGTGCCAGCAGCTCAGTGAACACTGAAGCTTTCTTT

v_gene: TRBV29-1
j_gene: TRBJ2-3
d_gene: TRBD1
abundance: many
CDR3aa: CSVVQGTGRADTQYF
CDR3nt: TGCAGCGTTGTCCAAGGGACAGGGAGGGCAGATACGCAGTATTTT

v_gene: TRBV28
j_gene: TRBJ1-6
d_gene: -
abundance: few
CDR3aa: CASSLISSPLHF
CDR3nt: TGTGCCAGCAGCCTAATCAGCTCACCCCTCCACTTT

v_gene: TRBV18
j_gene: TRBJ2-3
d_gene: TRBD2
abundance: many
CDR3aa: CASSPLAERSTDTQYF
CDR3nt: TGTGCCAGCTCACCTCTAGCGGAGCGTAGCACAGATACGCAGTATTTT

v_gene: TRBV12-3/TRBV12-4
j_gene: TRBJ1-6
d_gene: TRBD1
abundance: many
CDR3aa: CASRSTGVYSPLHF
CDR3nt: TGTGCCAGCAGGTCGACAGGGGTTTATTCACCCCTCCACTTT

v_gene: TRBV9
j_gene: TRBJ2-1
d_gene: -
abundance: many
CDR3aa: CASSVGGDSSYNEQFF
CDR3nt: TGTGCCAGCAGCGTAGGCGGTGACAGCTCCTACAATGAGCAGTTCTTC

v_gene: TRBV6-1
j_gene: TRBJ1-1
d_gene: -
abundance: many
CDR3aa: CASTDLNTEAFF
CDR3nt: TGTGCCAGCACGGACTTGAACACTGAAGCTTTCTTT

v_gene: TRBV19
j_gene: TRBJ1-2
d_gene: -
abundance: medium-sized
CDR3aa: CASSTGRGTSNYGYTF
CDR3nt: TGTGCCAGTAGTACCGGCCGGGGAACGTCTAACTATGGCTACACCTTC

v_gene: TRBV7-9
j_gene: TRBJ2-1
d_gene: TRBD2
abundance: once
CDR3aa: CASSLLAGYNEQLF
CDR3nt: TGTGCCAGCAGCTTGCTAGCGGGGTACAATGAGCAGCTCTTC

v_gene: TRBV7-3
j_gene: TRBJ2-2
d_gene: -
abundance: few
CDR3aa: CASSSGQGNTGELFF
CDR3nt: TGTGCCAGCAGCTCAGGCCAGGGCAACACCGGGGAGCTGTTTTTT

v_gene: TRBV9
j_gene: TRBJ2-3
d_gene: -
abundance: -
CDR3aa: CASSVAPGITDTQYF
CDR3nt: TGTGCCAGCAGCGTAGCTCCGGGAATCACAGATACGCAGTATTTT

v_gene: TRBV15
j_gene: TRBJ2-7
d_gene: -
abundance: many
CDR3aa: CATSRELREQYF
CDR3nt: TGTGCCACCAGCAGAGAACTCCGCGAGCAGTACTTC

v_gene: TRBV29-1
j_gene: TRBJ2-7
d_gene: -
abundance: many
CDR3aa: CSVTWTGGSEQYF
CDR3nt: TGCAGCGTTACATGGACTGGGGGTTCCGAGCAGTACTTC

v_gene: TRBV3-1
j_gene: TRBJ1-4
d_gene: -
abundance: -
CDR3aa: CASSQASSWSEKLFF
CDR3nt: TGTGCCAGCAGCCAAGCAAGCTCTTGGAGTGAAAAACTGTTTTTT

v_gene: TRBV16
j_gene: TRBJ2-6
d_gene: TRBD1
abundance: few
CDR3aa: CASSQGTGDGANVLTF
CDR3nt: TGTGCCAGCAGCCAAGGGACAGGGGACGGGGCCAACGTCCTGACTTTC

v_gene: TRBV6-2/TRBV6-3
j_gene: TRBJ2-5
d_gene: -
abundance: many
CDR3aa: CASSKETQYF
CDR3nt: TGTGCCAGCAGCAAAGAGACCCAGTACTTC

v_gene: TRBV29-1
j_gene: TRBJ1-1
d_gene: -
abundance: many
CDR3aa: CSVEGREYTEAFF
CDR3nt: TGCAGCGTTGAGGGGAGGGAATACACTGAAGCTTTCTTT

v_gene: TRBV27
j_gene: TRBJ2-2
d_gene: -
abundance: -
CDR3aa: CASSAIRGHGELFF
CDR3nt: TGTGCCAGCAGTGCGATCCGGGGGCACGGGGAGCTGTTTTTT

v_gene: TRBV25-1
j_gene: TRBJ2-2
d_gene: -
abundance: few
CDR3aa: CASMGDTGELFF
CDR3nt: TGTGCCAGCATGGGGGACACCGGGGAGCTGTTTTTT

v_gene: TRBV5-1
j_gene: TRBJ1-1
d_gene: -
abundance: many
CDR3aa: CASSLEAGGDTEAFF
CDR3nt: TGCGCCAGCAGCTTGGAGGCAGGAGGGGACACTGAAGCTTTCTTT

v_gene: TRBV28
j_gene: TRBJ1-5
d_gene: -
abundance: many
CDR3aa: CASSLIGGVYQPQHF
CDR3nt: TGTGCCAGCAGTTTAATAGGGGGAGTGTATCAGCCCCAGCATTTT

v_gene: TRBV7-9
j_gene: TRBJ1-2
d_gene: -
abundance: few
CDR3aa: CASSLAGVAPYGYTF
CDR3nt: TGTGCCAGCAGCTTAGCGGGGGTCGCCCCCTATGGCTACACCTTC

v_gene: TRBV28
j_gene: TRBJ2-7
d_gene: -
abundance: many
CDR3aa: CASRTPHRRGYEQYF
CDR3nt: TGTGCCAGCCGAACACCACATAGGAGGGGTTACGAGCAGTACTTC